The present T cell receptor (beta chain) was sequenced within a study of T cell responses to AZD1222 COVID-19 vaccine. With respect to this clone: The antigen remains unidentified.

Some clones are missing from TCRdb's copy, which holds only in-frame ones; the method was immunoSEQ multiplex PCR. The sample lists about 44,000 clones, around three quarters occurring once. General study findings and limits: Females made up more of the donors, who were largely white British, and clonal diversity may have come out too low.

With V trimmed by 8 bases and J by 3 bases, 4 bases remained unmatched. This CDR3 spans 12 amino acids. This chain connects TRBV12-3 or TRBV12-4 to TRBJ2-7, with 7 bases that match TRBD2. This sequence was found in an adult in good health. The input for sequencing was peripheral blood, taken on day 0 of AZD1222 vaccination. CDR3 protein: CASCGSGYEQYF. The CDR3 DNA reads as TGTGCCAGCTGCGGGAGCGGCTACGAGCAGTACTTC.